This TCR beta chain was captured in a study of T cell responses to AZD1222 COVID-19 vaccine. Whole-study findings and limits: Among those given AZD1222, only 6 or 7 were seropositive at baseline. Among the donors, most were white British and more were female, and clonal diversity was possibly underestimated.

V was cut by 5 bases and J by 1 base, with 8 bases left in between. CDR3 length equals 13 residues. Germline V CDR1 and CDR2: SGHTA, FQGNSA. Comment on this clone: No antigen is known for it.

The assay was immunoSEQ multiplex PCR, and TCRdb's table has in-frame clones only and misses some. Among over 140,000 clones listed, 80% to 95% were seen once. This chain uses TRBV7-2 with TRBJ1-1; D call uncertain. The specimen comprised peripheral blood, sampled on day 0 of AZD1222 vaccination. The receptor was isolated from an adult in good health. As DNA, the CDR3 is TGTGCCAGCAGCGTCCAACCGAACACTGAAGCTTTCTTT. This translates into CASSVQPNTEAFF.